This entry lists 8 T cell receptor beta chains sequenced from one sample in a study of cytomegalovirus exposure and HLA in healthy donors. The PCR had 60 Vbeta and 13 Jbeta primers. TCRdb's table, derived via immunoSEQ multiplex PCR, lists solely in-frame clones and lacks some. Of about 140,000 clones listed, 75% are singletons. Sample: PBMCs. These receptors came from a man between 40 and 49 years old in good health and CMV-seronegative.

The table lists this clone with a count of one. The chain employs TRBV19 and TRBJ2-1; the D is unclear. The V and J ends lost 6 bases and 8 bases respectively, with 14 bases between them. The CDR3 consists of 13 residues. CDR1 is LNHDA and CDR2 is SQIVND in the germline V gene (reference sequence). DNA of the CDR3: TGTGCCAGTAGCTTTCTGGGCGTCGATGAGCAGTTCTTC. Encoded protein: CASSFLGVDEQFF. Filled out from reference TRBV19 and TRBJ2-1, the complete variable domain reads DGGITQSPKYLFRKEGQNVTLSCEQNLNHDAMYWYRQDPGQGLRLIYYSQIVNDFQKGDIAEGYSVSREKKESFPLTVTSAQKNPTAFYLCASSFLGVDEQFFGPGTRLTVL.

The rearrangement uses TRBV5-8 and TRBJ1-3; D gene ambiguous. The CDR3 is 14 amino acids. Per germline, CDR1 SGHTS and CDR2 YDEGEE. Trimming took 5 bases from V and 3 from J, leaving 12 bases between them. The DNA for the CDR3 is TGTGCCAGCAGGAAGGGAGTATATGGAAACACCATATATTTT. This sequence encodes CASRKGVYGNTIYF.

V gene TRBV9 combines with J gene TRBJ2-6, with TRBD1 matching over 8 bases. This CDR3 spans 17 amino acids. V dropped 3 bases and J dropped 5; count of bases not matched to a gene: 10. Germline V gene lookup returns CDR1 SGDLS and CDR2 YYNGEE. This chain's CDR3 is CASSAGAWDRRANVLTF. In DNA, the CDR3 is TGTGCCAGCAGCGCTGGGGCGTGGGACAGGAGGGCCAACGTCCTGACTTTC.

Only one count was recorded for this clone. The V and J genes are TRBV2 and TRBJ2-2; D is undetermined. V lost 6 bases and J 1 base, leaving 9 bases between the germline ends. The CDR3 has 14 amino acids. Germline V gene data show CDR1 as SNHLY and CDR2 as FYNNEI. CDR3 region: CASRSTENTGELFF. For the CDR3, the DNA is TGTGCCAGCAGGTCAACAGAGAACACCGGGGAGCTGTTTTTT. Together with reference TRBV2 and TRBJ2-2, the CDR3 gives the full variable domain: EPEVTQTPSHQVTQMGQEVILRCVPISNHLYFYWYRQILGQKVEFLVSFYNNEISEKSEIFDDQFSVERPDGSNFTLKIRSTKLEDSAMYFCASRSTENTGELFFGEGSRLTVL.

This chain connects TRBV28 to TRBJ1-5; TRBD1 matches 8 bases. The CDR3 runs to 20 residues. After removal of 1 base from V and 2 bases from J, the junction contained 16 bases not matched to a gene. Germline V CDR1 and CDR2: MDHEN, SYDVKM. Here the CDR3 DNA reads TGTGCCAGCAGTTTATCCCCCAGGGGGCGCTGGAGGGGGGGCAATCAGCCCCAGCATTTT. Translation: CASSLSPRGRWRGGNQPQHF.

J is TRBJ2-5 and V is TRBV5-1, with 8 bases fitting TRBD1. Per the germline V gene, CDR1 is SGHRS and CDR2 is YFSETQ. Germline trimming cut 4 bases from V and 5 bases from J; bases unmatched to any gene: 13. The CDR3 length is 16 residues. In nucleotides, the CDR3 is TGCGCCAGCAGCCGCACGGACAGGGTGAGATCGGAGACCCAGTACTTC. Translated: CASSRTDRVRSETQYF.

This chain joins TRBV7-6 and TRBJ2-4, with a possible D match to TRBD1 (6 bases). The CDR3 runs to 17 residues. Per germline, CDR1 SGHVS and CDR2 FNYEAQ. V lost 5 bases, J lost 7 bases, and 24 bases lay in between. This CDR3 reads CASSDTLRGRGGNIQYF. Written as DNA, the CDR3 is TGTGCCAGCAGCGATACTCTACGGGGCAGGGGTGGTAACATTCAGTACTTC.

The rearrangement joins TRBV5-4 to TRBJ2-1, with D possibly TRBD2 on 6 matching bases. V gave up 1 base and J gave up 5 bases, with 13 bases separating them. The CDR3 is 15 amino acids. In germline, CDR1 is SGHNT, CDR2 YYREEE (reference sequence). The CDR3 protein is CASSLSVGGDNEQFF. The CDR3 nucleotides read TGTGCCAGCAGCTTGTCAGTCGGGGGAGACAATGAGCAGTTCTTC.